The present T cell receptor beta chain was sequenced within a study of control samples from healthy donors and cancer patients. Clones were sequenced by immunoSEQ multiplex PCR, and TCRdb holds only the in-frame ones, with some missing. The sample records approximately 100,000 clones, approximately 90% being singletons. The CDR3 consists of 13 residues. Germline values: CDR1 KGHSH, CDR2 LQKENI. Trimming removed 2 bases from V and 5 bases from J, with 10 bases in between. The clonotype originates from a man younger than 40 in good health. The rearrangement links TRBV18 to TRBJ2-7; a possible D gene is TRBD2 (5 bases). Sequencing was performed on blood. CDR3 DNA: TGTGCCAGCTCACCAGGGAGAGTCGACGAGCAGTACTTC. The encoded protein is CASSPGRVDEQYF. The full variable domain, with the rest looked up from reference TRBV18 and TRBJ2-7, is NAGVMQNPRHLVRRRGQEARLRCSPMKGHSHVYWYRQLPEEGLKFMVYLQKENIIDESGMPKERFSAEFPKEGPSILRIQQVVRGDSAAYFCASSPGRVDEQYFGPGTRLTVT.